Each of the 29 T cell receptor beta chains below was sequenced from the same sample in a study of T-cell memory formation after mild COVID-19. In TCRdb, the 5' RACE reads were re-called with MiXCR into one record per CDR3 protein. The data contain about 340,000 distinct CDR3 sequences, 10% to 15% of them singletons. The sample comprised PBMCs or a T cell subset sorted from them (not recorded which). The receptors were sampled from a young man who had mild COVID-19 (a few samples of this study predate the infection). Cell type and time point are not known.

This clonotype was seen at least ten times. The chain joins TRBV5-1 to TRBJ2-5; D remains ambiguous. V was trimmed by 0 bases and J by 3 bases, leaving 6 bases between them. The CDR3 consists of 13 residues. Germline V gene data show CDR1 as SGHRS and CDR2 as YFSETQ. CDR3 in amino acids: CASSLDGKETQYF. The DNA for the CDR3 is TGCGCCAGCAGCTTGGATGGGAAAGAGACCCAGTACTTC.

V usage is TRBV20-1 and J usage is TRBJ2-1; possibly TRBD1 or TRBD2 for D (5 bases each). V was pared by 8 bases and J by 7 bases, with 21 bases between. CDR1 DFQATT and CDR2 SNEGSKA come from the germline V gene (reference sequence). This CDR3 is 14 amino acids long. The CDR3 spells CSTDRAGARNEQFF. CDR3 nucleotide sequence: TGCAGTACAGACCGGGCCGGGGCGCGGAATGAGCAGTTCTTC.

This clonotype was detected only a few times. This chain connects TRBV5-1 to TRBJ1-2; D is uncertain. Trimming took 0 bases from V and 0 from J, leaving 6 bases between them. This CDR3 has 14 residues. CDR1 SGHRS and CDR2 YFSETQ come from the germline V gene. The CDR3 loop reads CASSLAKPNYGYTF. CDR3 sequence (DNA): TGCGCCAGCAGCTTGGCGAAGCCTAACTATGGCTACACCTTC.

This clonotype was counted at least ten times. V and J are TRBV29-1 and TRBJ1-1; unclear D gene. Trimming pared 0 bases from V and 0 bases from J, leaving 5 bases between. The germline V gene has CDR1 SQVTM and CDR2 ANQGSEA. The CDR3 runs 13 residues. The CDR3 is CSVEDGVNTEAFF. The CDR3 nucleotides are TGCAGCGTTGAAGATGGCGTGAACACTGAAGCTTTCTTT.

V gene TRBV5-6 combines with J gene TRBJ1-5; D unclear. The CDR3 has 14 amino acids. Trimming shortened V by 1 base and J by 6 bases, and 11 bases separated the two germline ends. Per germline, CDR1 SGHDT and CDR2 YYEEEE. CDR3 sequence reads: CASSLFSSGQPQHF. The CDR3 nucleotides read TGTGCCAGCAGCTTGTTTAGTTCGGGTCAGCCCCAGCATTTT.

The sample holds a few counts of this clonotype. The chain has TRBV14 and TRBJ1-2; TRBD1 matches at 9 bases. Trimming cost V 4 bases and J 9 bases; bases outside gene matches: 12. Germline V gene sequence: CDR1 SGHDN, CDR2 FVKESK. CDR3 length: 15 amino acids. The CDR3 bases are TGTGCCAGCAGCCCCCCGGGACAGGGTGATTGGAGCTACACCTTC. Translating it yields CASSPPGQGDWSYTF.

The chain employs TRBV18 and TRBJ2-1; no clear D gene. V dropped 5 bases and J dropped 2 bases, with 16 bases sitting between them. The CDR3 consists of 16 residues. The germline V gene encodes CDR1 KGHSH and CDR2 LQKENI. The CDR3 DNA sequence: TGTGCCAGCTCAGGGCGGACCAAGTACACCTACAATGAGCAGTTCTTC. Amino acids: CASSGRTKYTYNEQFF.

The chain couples TRBV6-2 or TRBV6-3 to TRBJ2-1; D perhaps matches TRBD2 (6 bases). The V gene's germline CDR1 is MNHEY and CDR2 SVGEGT. CDR3 size: 16 residues. V was pared by 0 bases and J by 7 bases, with 16 bases between. CDR3 DNA: TGTGCCAGCAGTTACTCGGCGGGGACTTCTGAGAATGAGCAGTTCTTC. This translates into CASSYSAGTSENEQFF.

This clonotype has just a few counts. The chain combines TRBV6-2 or TRBV6-3 with TRBJ2-3; D unclear. The CDR3 consists of 18 residues. Germline CDR1 is MNHEY and CDR2 is SVGEGT. V was shortened by 2 bases and J by 2 bases, with 20 bases between the two germline ends. The CDR3 bases are TGTGCCAGCAGTTACCGTATCTCTGGCGCGGACCCCACAGATACGCAGTATTTT. Its protein is CASSYRISGADPTDTQYF.

In its sample, this clonotype was seen a few times. The V gene is TRBV7-8, the J gene TRBJ2-1; 15 positions agree with TRBD2. V trimming: 4 bases; J trimming: 8 bases; junction bases outside the gene matches: 18. This CDR3 has 20 residues. CDR1 and CDR2 from the germline V gene are SGHVS and FQNEAQ. The CDR3 region is CASSSPSGTSGGRLYHEQFF. The CDR3, as DNA: TGTGCCAGCAGCTCACCCTCCGGGACTAGCGGGGGGCGGTTATACCATGAGCAGTTCTTC.

The chain combines TRBV2 with TRBJ2-7; 9 bases match TRBD1. V was clipped by 5 bases and J by 5 bases; unmatched bases: 13. CDR1 and CDR2 from the germline V gene are SNHLY and FYNNEI. There are 16 residues in the CDR3. CDR3 bases: TGTGCCAGCAGTTTACTAGGGACAGGGATTCGGAACGAGCAGTACGTC. The encoded protein is CASSLLGTGIRNEQYV.

This clonotype has a handful of counts. The V gene is TRBV28, the J gene TRBJ1-6, with unresolved D. V lost 3 bases, J lost 11 bases, and 17 bases lay in between. The CDR3 length is 15 residues. Germline loops: CDR1 MDHEN, CDR2 SYDVKM. The CDR3 DNA sequence: TGTGCCAGCAGTTTGATAGGGCGTGGCCTACCACCCCTCCACTTT. This translates into CASSLIGRGLPPLHF. Complete variable domain (other parts from reference TRBV28 and TRBJ1-6): DVKVTQSSRYLVKRTGEKVFLECVQDMDHENMFWYRQDPGLGLRLIYFSYDVKMKEKGDIPEGYSVSREKKERFSLILESASTNQTSMYLCASSLIGRGLPPLHFGNGTRLTVT.

This clonotype has only a few counts. The chain links TRBV6-2 or TRBV6-3 to TRBJ2-7; the match to TRBD1 covers 8 bases. The CDR3 is 14 residues long. V trimming: 6 bases; J trimming: 6 bases; junction bases outside the gene matches: 10. Germline loops: CDR1 MNHEY, CDR2 SVGEGT. The CDR3 is CASSRQGKLSEQYF. The CDR3 nucleotides read TGTGCCAGCAGCAGACAGGGGAAGTTGAGCGAGCAGTACTTC.

This clonotype was picked up many times. The chain uses TRBV12-3 or TRBV12-4 and TRBJ1-1, with D perhaps matching TRBD1 (6 bases). The CDR3 runs to 14 residues. V shed 3 bases and J shed 4 bases, with 12 bases lying between them. CDR3 DNA: TGTGCCAGCAGTTTGTTACAGGGAACCACTGAAGCTTTCTTT. It encodes CASSLLQGTTEAFF.

This clonotype was observed a few times. For the CDR3, the DNA is TGTGCCAGCAGTCCTAAAGACAGGGATCCCCATCAGCCCCAGCATTTT. This codes for CASSPKDRDPHQPQHF. The chain couples TRBV12-3 or TRBV12-4 to TRBJ1-5; 7 nucleotides match TRBD1. The CDR3 is 16 residues long. J lost 5 bases, V lost 5 bases, and 12 bases had no gene match.

The sample holds a few counts of this clonotype. The J gene is TRBJ1-5, the V gene TRBV6-2 or TRBV6-3; possible D gene TRBD1, 6 bases. The V end lost 5 bases, the J end lost 0 bases, and 14 bases lay between the germline ends. The CDR3 totals 16 residues. CDR1 and CDR2 (germline): MNHEY, SVGEGT. CDR3 amino acids: CASSGDRLNSNQPQHF. CDR3 DNA sequence: TGTGCCAGCAGTGGAGACAGGCTTAATAGCAATCAGCCCCAGCATTTT.

The J gene is TRBJ1-2, the V gene TRBV12-3 or TRBV12-4, with D possibly TRBD1 on 6 matching bases. CDR3 length: 14 amino acids. V was shortened by 7 bases and J by 8 bases, with 20 bases between the two germline ends. The chain's CDR3 is CASTARALRGGYTF. CDR3 in DNA: TGTGCCAGCACCGCGAGGGCCCTCAGGGGCGGCTACACCTTC.

This chain joins TRBV10-3 and TRBJ1-1; D unclear. Per germline, CDR1 ENHRY and CDR2 SYGVKD. The CDR3 runs to 14 residues. The V and J ends lost 6 bases and 0 bases respectively, with 11 bases between them. CDR3 region: CAISSGGMNTEAFF. CDR3 sequence (DNA): TGTGCCATCAGCTCAGGCGGTATGAACACTGAAGCTTTCTTT.

There are a few counts of this clonotype. The chain links TRBV6-1 to TRBJ1-1, with 8 bases aligning to TRBD1. The V gene's germline CDR1 is MNHNS and CDR2 SASEGT. The ends lost 6 bases at V and 1 base at J; junction bases unmatched: 10. The length of the CDR3 is 16 residues. The CDR3 DNA reads as TGTGCCAGCAGACCACTCAGGGGGCTAAGGAACACTGAAGCTTTCTTT. This encodes CASRPLRGLRNTEAFF.

The chain recombines TRBV7-8 with TRBJ2-7; D is ambiguous. This CDR3 has 13 amino acids. CDR1 and CDR2 (germline): SGHVS, FQNEAQ. Trimming took 4 bases from V and 3 from J, leaving 10 bases between them. The DNA for the CDR3 is TGTGCCAGCAGCTCGAATGGCGACTACGAGCAGTACGTC. Translated: CASSSNGDYEQYV.

The chain combines TRBV27 with TRBJ1-5; 8 bases line up with TRBD1. Trimming cost V 2 bases and J 2 bases; bases outside gene matches: 8. Germline assignment: CDR1 MNHEY and CDR2 SMNVEV (reference sequence). There are 17 residues in the CDR3. CDR3 residues: CASSLTAGGTGNQPQHF. The CDR3 DNA sequence: TGTGCCAGCAGTTTAACGGCAGGGGGCACGGGCAATCAGCCCCAGCATTTT.

The rearrangement links TRBV3-1 to TRBJ2-3; D perhaps matches TRBD1 (6 bases). Trimming removed 6 bases from V and 5 bases from J, with 9 bases in between. The CDR3 is 12 amino acids. Germline V CDR1 and CDR2: LGHDT, YNNKEL (reference sequence). Here the CDR3 DNA reads TGTGCCAGCAGGACGACAGGAGATACGCAGTATTTT. It yields the protein CASRTTGDTQYF.

This clonotype was detected only a few times. The chain uses TRBV7-3 and TRBJ2-6; 7 nucleotides agree with TRBD1. Trimming at V came to 5 bases and at J to 4 bases, leaving 5 bases not matched to a gene. Germline V gives CDR1 SGHTA, CDR2 FQGTGA. The CDR3 spans 15 residues. CDR3 nucleotide sequence: TGTGCCAGCAGCCTCGGGACAGCCGGGGCCAACGTCCTGACTTTC. Its protein product is CASSLGTAGANVLTF. Based on the CDR3 plus reference TRBV7-3 and TRBJ2-6, the full variable domain is GAGVSQTPSNKVTEKGKYVELRCDPISGHTALYWYRQSLGQGPEFLIYFQGTGAADDSGLPNDRFFAVRPEGSVSTLKIQRTERGDSAVYLCASSLGTAGANVLTFGAGSRLTVL.

The table lists this clonotype with a few counts. The V gene is TRBV10-3, the J gene TRBJ2-1, with 8 bases matching TRBD2. The CDR3 length is 14 residues. J lost 8 bases, V lost 11 bases, and 14 bases had no gene match. Per the germline V gene, CDR1 is ENHRY and CDR2 is SYGVKD. The CDR3 loop reads CASERSGGEDEQFF. Here the CDR3 DNA reads TGTGCCTCGGAACGGAGCGGGGGCGAGGATGAGCAGTTCTTC.

This clonotype came up many times. This chain joins TRBV28 and TRBJ2-7; D tentatively reads TRBD1 or TRBD2 (5 bases each). Germline-derived CDR1 and CDR2 are MDHEN and SYDVKM. Trimming removed 4 bases at V and 6 bases at J, with 10 bases between. The CDR3 covers 12 residues. The CDR3 region is CASSSGAREQYV. The CDR3 DNA reads TGTGCCAGCAGTTCCGGGGCCCGCGAGCAGTACGTC.

The rearrangement links TRBV20-1 to TRBJ1-6, with 7 bases identical to TRBD1. Trimming cost V 3 bases and J 5 bases; bases outside gene matches: 4. CDR1 and CDR2 from the germline V gene are DFQATT and SNEGSKA (reference sequence). The CDR3 sequence is 14 residues long. DNA of the CDR3: TGCAGTGCTAGGGCCAGGGGGAATAATTCACCCCTCCACTTT. Encoded protein: CSARARGNNSPLHF.

The chain recombines TRBV6-5 with TRBJ2-5; 11 nucleotides match TRBD2. Germline V gene data show CDR1 as MNHEY and CDR2 as SVGAGI. After removal of 0 bases from V and 5 bases from J, the junction contained 8 bases not matched to a gene. The CDR3 extends over 17 amino acids. CDR3 loop: CASSYSSSGGARETQYF. In nucleotides, the CDR3 is TGTGCCAGCAGTTACTCAAGTAGCGGGGGGGCCCGTGAGACCCAGTACTTC.

This clonotype has just a few counts. V usage is TRBV6-1 and J usage is TRBJ2-6, with no clear D. V was shortened by 3 bases and J by 0 bases, with 3 bases between the two germline ends. The CDR3 has 14 residues. Germline V gene sequence: CDR1 MNHNS, CDR2 SASEGT. The CDR3 DNA follows: TGTGCCAGCAGTGATTACTCTGGGGCCAACGTCCTGACTTTC. It encodes CASSDYSGANVLTF.

The chain combines TRBV6-1 with TRBJ1-6, with 8 positions matching TRBD1. There are 13 residues in the CDR3. Trimming took 8 bases from V and 9 from J; bases not matched to a gene: 6. CDR1 is MNHNS and CDR2 is SASEGT in the germline V gene. CDR3 sequence: CASRTGQSSPLHF. Written as DNA, the CDR3 is TGTGCCAGCCGGACAGGGCAAAGTTCACCCCTCCACTTT.